The 27 T cell receptor beta chains below come from one sample, sequenced in a study of OX40 agonist ivuxolimab in advanced cancers. Profiled with immunoSEQ multiplex PCR; TCRdb holds only in-frame clones, not every one. The sample contains more than 60,000 clones, roughly nine tenths of which appear only once. The source material was CD4+ or CD8+ T cells sorted from blood, sampled in a trial of the OX40 agonist ivuxolimab. The source is an adult with an advanced solid tumor such as melanoma, head and neck, liver or kidney cancer.

The chain couples TRBV4-1 to TRBJ2-5; tentatively, D is TRBD2 (5 bases). V gave up 0 bases and J gave up 3 bases, with 14 bases separating them. Germline-derived CDR1 and CDR2 are MGHRA and YSYEKL. The CDR3 length is 16 residues. In DNA, the CDR3 is TGCGCCAGCAGCCAAGACCCAGCGAGGGTTGAAGAGACCCAGTACTTC. Encoded protein: CASSQDPARVEETQYF.

V gene TRBV7-6 combines with J gene TRBJ2-7; 13 nucleotides line up with TRBD2. Germline CDR1 is SGHVS and CDR2 is FNYEAQ. V dropped 5 bases and J dropped 5; count of bases not matched to a gene: 18. This CDR3 has 19 amino acids. CDR3 nucleotide sequence: TGTGCCAGCAGCAAAGTTACTAGCGGGAGGGCCGACCACCTTGACGAGCAGTACTTC. Protein: CASSKVTSGRADHLDEQYF.

The chain carries TRBV6-1 and TRBJ1-6, with D maybe TRBD1 (6 bases). The germline CDR1 and CDR2 sequences are MNHNS and SASEGT. The CDR3 loop spans 11 amino acids. Trimming shortened V by 2 bases and J by 17 bases, and 10 bases separated the two germline ends. The CDR3 coding sequence is TGTGCCAGCAGTGAACGGGGGGCATTCCACTTT. Its translation: CASSERGAFHF.

The V call is TRBV7-9, the J call TRBJ2-5; tentatively, D is TRBD2 (6 bases). Germline CDR1 reads SEHNR; CDR2 reads FQNEAQ (reference sequence). The CDR3 is 14 residues long. Deletions cut 3 bases from V and 3 bases from J, with 11 bases between. CDR3 sequence reads: CASSFRGGEETQYF. As DNA, the CDR3 is TGTGCCAGCAGCTTCCGAGGCGGGGAAGAGACCCAGTACTTC.

This chain uses TRBV7-9 with TRBJ2-1, with 8 bases that match TRBD2. The CDR3 has 16 residues. Germline CDR1 and CDR2: SEHNR and FQNEAQ (reference sequence). V trimming: 4 bases; J trimming: 7 bases; junction bases outside the gene matches: 12. The CDR3 DNA sequence: TGTGCCAGCAGCTACTCCCCTGACCGGGGGGGAAATGAGCAGTTCTTC. Its translation: CASSYSPDRGGNEQFF. The whole variable domain, filled in from reference TRBV7-9 and TRBJ2-1, reads DTGVSQNPRHKITKRGQNVTFRCDPISEHNRLYWYRQTLGQGPEFLTYFQNEAQLEKSRLLSDRFSAERPKGSFSTLEIQRTEQGDSAMYLCASSYSPDRGGNEQFFGPGTRLTVL.

This chain joins TRBV27 and TRBJ1-3; 7 bases match TRBD1. The trim removed 0 bases at V and 4 bases at J, leaving 9 bases unmatched. CDR1 is MNHEY and CDR2 is SMNVEV in the germline V gene (reference sequence). The CDR3 runs 17 residues. The CDR3 region is CASSLSSTGARGNTIYF. CDR3 coding DNA: TGTGCCAGCAGTTTATCTAGTACAGGGGCGAGGGGAAACACCATATATTTT.

This clone was picked up one time. The CDR3 nucleotides are TGTGCCAGCAGCTTGCTCCGGTTGAGCACTGAAGCTTTCTTT. Its translation: CASSLLRLSTEAFF. The chain recombines TRBV7-2 with TRBJ1-1; D is unresolved. Germline V lookup: CDR1 SGHTA, CDR2 FQGNSA. The CDR3 has 14 amino acids. The V end lost 3 bases, the J end lost 4 bases, and 12 bases lay between the germline ends.

V and J are TRBV19 and TRBJ2-3; a weak D match, TRBD1 (5 bases). This CDR3 region has 16 residues. Germline loops: CDR1 LNHDA, CDR2 SQIVND (reference sequence). Trimming stripped 4 bases from V and 1 base from J, with 15 bases between. The CDR3 is CASSNRLQTGTDTQYF. The CDR3 nucleotides read TGTGCCAGTAGTAACAGGCTTCAGACTGGCACAGATACGCAGTATTTT. Drawing the rest from reference TRBV19 and TRBJ2-3, the complete variable domain is DGGITQSPKYLFRKEGQNVTLSCEQNLNHDAMYWYRQDPGQGLRLIYYSQIVNDFQKGDIAEGYSVSREKKESFPLTVTSAQKNPTAFYLCASSNRLQTGTDTQYFGPGTRLTVL.

CDR3 nucleotide sequence: TGTGCCAGCAGTGAAGACGGGTTTATTGAGCAGTTCTTC. Translation: CASSEDGFIEQFF. This chain connects TRBV2 to TRBJ2-1, with D hard to call. Germline assignment: CDR1 SNHLY and CDR2 FYNNEI. Trimming stripped 1 base from V and 9 bases from J, with 10 bases between. The CDR3 consists of 13 residues.

This chain uses TRBV19 with TRBJ2-1; D might be TRBD1 or TRBD2, each matching 5 bases. V gave up 9 bases and J gave up 15 bases, with 18 bases separating them. This CDR3 comprises 11 residues. Germline CDR1 is LNHDA and CDR2 is SQIVND (reference sequence). The CDR3 loop is CASRHSEGLFF. CDR3 DNA sequence: TGTGCCAGCCGACATTCCGAGGGGTTGTTCTTC.

A single count supports this clone. V and J are TRBV10-3 and TRBJ1-1; D is unresolved. The germline gives CDR1 ENHRY, CDR2 SYGVKD. This CDR3 is 14 amino acids long. V lost 6 bases, J lost 1 base, and 12 bases lay in between. In nucleotides, the CDR3 is TGTGCCATCAGGAACCTGGGTGGGAACACTGAAGCTTTCTTT. This codes for CAIRNLGGNTEAFF.

To note about this clone: The sample contains more than one DNA sequence encoding this CDR3. CDR3 protein: CASSSGGSYEQYF. The CDR3 DNA reads as TGTGCCAGCAGTTCAGGGGGCTCGTACGAGCAGTACTTC. The rearrangement links TRBV28 to TRBJ2-7, with 8 nucleotides matching TRBD1. The germline V gene encodes CDR1 MDHEN and CDR2 SYDVKM. With 4 bases clipped from V and 4 bases from J, the junction kept 3 bases outside the gene matches. The CDR3 is 13 amino acids.

The chain links TRBV13 to TRBJ1-4; 12 positions agree with TRBD1. The germline gives CDR1 PRHDT, CDR2 FYEKMQ (reference sequence). J was trimmed by 5 bases and V by 3 bases; bases with no gene match: 10. The CDR3 loop spans 18 amino acids. Written as DNA, the CDR3 is TGTGCCAGCAGCTTCGGGGACAGGGGGCGAGTCGAAAATGAAAAACTGTTTTTT. Its translation: CASSFGDRGRVENEKLFF. The full variable domain, with the rest looked up from reference TRBV13 and TRBJ1-4, is AAGVIQSPRHLIKEKRETATLKCYPIPRHDTVYWYQQGPGQDPQFLISFYEKMQSDKGSIPDRFSAQQFSDYHSELNMSSLELGDSALYFCASSFGDRGRVENEKLFFGSGTQLSVL.

The chain couples TRBV5-1 to TRBJ2-3, with D maybe TRBD2 (6 bases). Trimming shortened V by 0 bases and J by 3 bases, and 14 bases separated the two germline ends. This CDR3 has 16 amino acids. CDR1 and CDR2 (germline): SGHRS, YFSETQ. CDR3: CASSLVASVHTDTQYF. As DNA, the CDR3 is TGCGCCAGCAGCTTGGTGGCTAGCGTACATACAGATACGCAGTATTTT.

The chain joins TRBV7-3 to TRBJ2-5, with 9 bases matching TRBD1. The ends lost 6 bases at V and 3 bases at J; junction bases unmatched: 5. Germline values: CDR1 SGHTA, CDR2 FQGTGA. The CDR3 has 14 amino acids. CDR3 loop: CASSRTGDEETQYF. For the CDR3, the DNA is TGTGCCAGCAGTCGGACAGGGGACGAAGAGACCCAGTACTTC.

The rearrangement uses TRBV29-1 and TRBJ2-7; D not resolved. Germline loops: CDR1 SQVTM, CDR2 ANQGSEA. There are 13 residues in the CDR3. V was shortened by 0 bases and J by 6 bases, with 12 bases between the two germline ends. In DNA, the CDR3 is TGCAGCGTTGAAGATCGGACCCGGACCGAGCAGTACTTC. This encodes CSVEDRTRTEQYF.

This chain connects TRBV6-1 to TRBJ1-2, with D maybe TRBD1 (6 bases). There are 13 residues in the CDR3. The ends were cut back, 6 bases at V and 8 bases at J, with 16 bases in the middle. CDR1 is MNHNS, CDR2 SASEGT, per germline. DNA for the CDR3: TGTGCCAGCAGAATGGACAGTTATAACGGCTACACCTTC. It translates to CASRMDSYNGYTF.

V is TRBV7-3 and J is TRBJ2-1; maybe TRBD2 (5 bases). The CDR3 has 14 amino acids. Between the trimmed V and J ends, which lost 3 bases and 6 bases, there was a span of 12 bases. CDR1 and CDR2 from the germline V gene are SGHTA and FQGTGA. CDR3 nucleotides: TGTGCCAGCAGCTTTGGCGGCGGGCCCAATGAGCAGTTCTTC. Protein: CASSFGGGPNEQFF.

V gene TRBV9 combines with J gene TRBJ2-3; D is unresolved. The germline gives CDR1 SGDLS, CDR2 YYNGEE. V lost 0 bases and J 0 bases, leaving 5 bases between the germline ends. CDR3 length: 14 amino acids. The CDR3 loop is CASSVDGSTDTQYF. The CDR3 bases are TGTGCCAGCAGCGTAGACGGGAGCACAGATACGCAGTATTTT.

The rearrangement joins TRBV7-9 to TRBJ1-6; 12 nucleotides agree with TRBD1. The CDR3 extends over 17 amino acids. From germline, CDR1 is SEHNR and CDR2 FQNEAQ (reference sequence). V trimming: 0 bases; J trimming: 9 bases; junction bases outside the gene matches: 6. In DNA form, the CDR3 reads TGTGCCAGCAGCTTAGCCGGGACAGGGGGCCTGGGTTCACCCCTCCACTTT. It codes for CASSLAGTGGLGSPLHF.

V is TRBV7-9 and J is TRBJ2-7, with D maybe TRBD2 (6 bases). The CDR3 consists of 12 residues. CDR1 and CDR2 (germline): SEHNR, FQNEAQ (reference sequence). Trimming left V 5 bases short and J 5 bases short, with 10 bases between. This CDR3 reads CASSGWGDEQYF. CDR3 nucleotide sequence: TGTGCCAGCAGCGGCTGGGGGGACGAGCAGTACTTC.

This sequence joins TRBV7-9 and TRBJ2-2; D is ambiguous. CDR3 length equals 12 residues. Trimming pared 6 bases from V and 2 bases from J, leaving 4 bases between. Germline CDR1 SEHNR, CDR2 FQNEAQ (reference sequence). CDR3 in amino acids: CASSSNTGELFF. CDR3 bases: TGTGCCAGCAGTAGTAACACCGGGGAGCTGTTTTTT.

V gene TRBV10-3 combines with J gene TRBJ2-5; the D gene is possibly TRBD2 (5 bases). This CDR3 comprises 13 residues. The V end was cut by 6 bases, the J end by 4 bases, with 12 bases between. Looked up from germline, CDR1 is ENHRY and CDR2 is SYGVKD. CDR3 sequence (DNA): TGTGCCATCAGCGAGGACTCGCCAGAGACCCAGTACTTC. Its translation is CAISEDSPETQYF.

This clone came up once. This chain's CDR3 is CASSQATPTENTEAFF. The CDR3 DNA reads as TGCGCCAGCAGCCAAGCAACTCCGACAGAGAACACTGAAGCTTTCTTT. The rearrangement links TRBV4-1 to TRBJ1-1; possibly TRBD1 for D (5 bases). V shed 1 base and J shed 1 base, with 13 bases lying between them. This CDR3 contains 16 residues. Germline CDR1 reads MGHRA; CDR2 reads YSYEKL.

The V and J genes are TRBV19 and TRBJ1-5; D call uncertain. CDR3 length: 16 amino acids. The germline V gene encodes CDR1 LNHDA and CDR2 SQIVND (reference sequence). V was shortened by 0 bases and J by 2 bases, with 11 bases between the two germline ends. The CDR3 nucleotides are TGTGCCAGTAGTATAGAGAGGAGATGGGGCAATCAGCCCCAGCATTTT. This translates into CASSIERRWGNQPQHF.

The J gene is TRBJ1-6, the V gene TRBV30; the D is unclear. Trimming left V 4 bases short and J 0 bases short, with 19 bases between. This CDR3 region has 18 residues. CDR1 is GTSNPN, CDR2 SVGIG, per germline (reference sequence). CDR3: CAWKEGRTASSYNSPLHF. The CDR3 region has the DNA TGTGCCTGGAAGGAGGGTAGGACCGCTAGCTCCTATAATTCACCCCTCCACTTT.

This chain joins TRBV27 and TRBJ2-7, with D possibly being TRBD2 (5 bases). The length of the CDR3 is 13 residues. Deletions cut 7 bases from V and 4 bases from J, with 14 bases between. From germline, CDR1 is MNHEY and CDR2 SMNVEV (reference sequence). This CDR3 is CASTLLGVYEQYF. CDR3 in DNA: TGTGCCAGCACCTTATTGGGAGTTTACGAGCAGTACTTC.